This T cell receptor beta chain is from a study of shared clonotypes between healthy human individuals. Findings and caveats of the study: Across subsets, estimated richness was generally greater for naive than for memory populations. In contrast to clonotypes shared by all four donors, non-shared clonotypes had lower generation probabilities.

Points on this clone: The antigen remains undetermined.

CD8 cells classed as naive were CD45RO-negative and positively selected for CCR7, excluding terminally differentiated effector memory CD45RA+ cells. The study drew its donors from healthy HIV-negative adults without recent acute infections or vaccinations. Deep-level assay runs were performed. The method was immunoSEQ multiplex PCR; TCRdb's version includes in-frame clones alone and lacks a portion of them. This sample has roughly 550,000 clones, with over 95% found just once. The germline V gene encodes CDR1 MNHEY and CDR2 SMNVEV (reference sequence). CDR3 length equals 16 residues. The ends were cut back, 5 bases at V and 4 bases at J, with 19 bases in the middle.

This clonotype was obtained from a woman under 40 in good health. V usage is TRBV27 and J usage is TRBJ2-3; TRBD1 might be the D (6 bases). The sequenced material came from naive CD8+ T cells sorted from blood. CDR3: CASSHGRFAGADTQYF. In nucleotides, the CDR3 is TGTGCCAGCAGTCACGGGCGTTTCGCAGGGGCAGATACGCAGTATTTT.